Listed here are 4 T cell receptor beta chains from one sample, sequenced in a study of shared clonotypes between healthy human individuals (dated by TCRdb to the early 2020s). The receptor library was made with the immunoSEQ multiplex PCR assay. TCRdb stores this immuneACCESS table with in-frame sequences only. Part of the clones is absent; in the studies checked, under half of the shortfall reflects unresolved V genes, and no reason is known for the rest. The sample includes about 2 million clones, with approximately 94% observed a single time. The top ten clonotypes cover around 1.2% of the sample. CD8 naive samples were obtained by positive selection for CCR7 among CD45RO-negative cells, yielding a CD45RA+CCR7+ population from which TemRA cells were excluded. The sample was naive CD8+ T cells sorted from blood. This specimen's cell subset or site label, interpreted: CD45RA+CCR7+. The receptors were gathered from a man younger than 35 in good health.

This clone was counted a few times. Additional DNA sequences in this sample encode the identical CDR3. The rearrangement joins TRBV10-1 to TRBJ2-7, with 9 bases identical to TRBD1. Trimming took 1 base from V and 2 from J; bases not matched to a gene: 3. The CDR3 sequence is 15 residues long. Germline CDR1 and CDR2: WNHNN and SYGVQD (reference sequence). The CDR3 nucleotides are TGCGCCAGCAGTGAGTTGAGACAGGGGGCCTACGAGCAGTACTTC. It specifies CASSELRQGAYEQYF.

J is TRBJ2-2 and V is TRBV18; 10 nucleotides agree with TRBD1. Per germline, CDR1 KGHSH and CDR2 LQKENI. This CDR3 is built from 15 residues. Trimming cost V 4 bases and J 5 bases; bases outside gene matches: 4. The CDR3 sequence: CASSLDRGHTGELFF. CDR3 in DNA: TGTGCCAGCTCACTCGACAGGGGGCATACCGGGGAGCTGTTTTTT.

V usage is TRBV4-1 and J usage is TRBJ1-1, with 7 bases fitting TRBD1. This CDR3 spans 15 amino acids. The V segment lost 8 bases and the J segment 4 bases; nucleotides outside the gene matches: 13. The germline gives CDR1 MGHRA, CDR2 YSYEKL. The CDR3 protein is CASLPTGQGGTEAFF. CDR3 DNA sequence: TGCGCCAGCCTCCCTACCGGTCAGGGGGGCACTGAAGCTTTCTTT.

This chain joins TRBV7-2 and TRBJ2-7, with 9 bases identical to TRBD2. CDR1 and CDR2 from the germline V gene are SGHTA and FQGNSA. This CDR3 spans 15 amino acids. Trimming at V came to 0 bases and at J to 7 bases, leaving 7 bases not matched to a gene. The CDR3 spells CASSLALAGVVEQYF. CDR3 nucleotide sequence: TGTGCCAGCAGCTTAGCGTTAGCGGGGGTTGTGGAGCAGTACTTC.